These 31 T cell receptor beta chains share one sample of origin, sequenced in a study of blood T cell repertoires in COVID-19. Measured with immunoSEQ multiplex PCR; TCRdb has only the in-frame clones, and not every one. The sample comprises 300,000 to 350,000 clones, over 75% of which are singletons, and roughly 2% rests with the top ten. Sequenced material: PBMCs or T cells enriched from blood (not recorded which). Every receptor here comes from a man aged 25 to 40 who had recovered from COVID-19.

The chain joins TRBV4-1 to TRBJ1-4; D perhaps matches TRBD1 (6 bases). This CDR3 has 17 amino acids. Germline CDR1 MGHRA, CDR2 YSYEKL. Trimming removed 0 bases from V and 4 bases from J, with 15 bases in between. CDR3 bases: TGCGCCAGCAGCCAAGATCTGTTGGGGGCGGTTAATGAAAAACTGTTTTTT. This translates into CASSQDLLGAVNEKLFF.

J is TRBJ1-2 and V is TRBV7-8; D unresolved. V was cut by 5 bases and J by 1 base, with 11 bases left in between. The germline V gene has CDR1 SGHVS and CDR2 FQNEAQ. The CDR3 length is 14 residues. Here the CDR3 DNA reads TGTGCCAGCAGCCCGACTATACATAACTATGGCTACACCTTC. As protein: CASSPTIHNYGYTF.

As DNA, the CDR3 is TGTGCCAGCAGCTTAACGGCAAATCACGAAGCTTTCTTT. Translated, it gives CASSLTANHEAFF. The chain is built from TRBV7-3 and TRBJ1-1; D remains unclear. V gave up 0 bases and J gave up 8 bases, with 10 bases separating them. CDR1 SGHTA and CDR2 FQGTGA come from the germline V gene. The CDR3 spans 13 residues. The variable domain in full, with the rest retrieved from reference TRBV7-3 and TRBJ1-1, is GAGVSQTPSNKVTEKGKYVELRCDPISGHTALYWYRQSLGQGPEFLIYFQGTGAADDSGLPNDRFFAVRPEGSVSTLKIQRTERGDSAVYLCASSLTANHEAFFGQGTRLTVV.

Only a few counts were recorded for this clone. The chain combines TRBV10-3 with TRBJ2-3; 8 bases match TRBD2. Germline V gives CDR1 ENHRY, CDR2 SYGVKD. This CDR3 spans 15 amino acids. Trimming took 3 bases from V and 3 from J; bases not matched to a gene: 5. The CDR3 loop is CAISDSGGTTDTQYF. DNA of the CDR3: TGTGCCATCAGTGACAGCGGGGGCACGACAGATACGCAGTATTTT.

This sequence joins TRBV14 and TRBJ1-4, with 8 bases aligning to TRBD1. The germline CDR1 and CDR2 sequences are SGHDN and FVKESK. The CDR3 covers 15 residues. V was pared by 5 bases and J by 8 bases, with 10 bases of the junction left unmatched. This CDR3 reads CASSIRQGIEEKLFF. The CDR3 DNA reads TGTGCCAGCAGCATTCGACAGGGGATCGAGGAAAAACTGTTTTTT. The full variable domain, with the rest looked up from reference TRBV14 and TRBJ1-4, is EAGVTQFPSHSVIEKGQTVTLRCDPISGHDNLYWYRRVMGKEIKFLLHFVKESKQDESGMPNNRFLAERTGGTYSTLKVQPAELEDSGVYFCASSIRQGIEEKLFFGSGTQLSVL.

This clone appeared once. V is TRBV5-6 and J is TRBJ1-4, with a weak D call TRBD1 (5 bases). Trimming cost V 1 base and J 0 bases, with 10 bases left between them. CDR1 is SGHDT and CDR2 is YYEEEE in the germline V gene. The CDR3 has 16 amino acids. The CDR3 nucleotides are TGTGCCAGCAGCTTGAGGGGTGGCGCAACTAATGAAAAACTGTTTTTT. It encodes CASSLRGGATNEKLFF. The variable domain in full, completed from reference TRBV5-6 and TRBJ1-4, reads DAGVTQSPTHLIKTRGQQVTLRCSPKSGHDTVSWYQQALGQGPQFIFQYYEEEERQRGNFPDRFSGHQFPNYSSELNVNALLLGDSALYLCASSLRGGATNEKLFFGSGTQLSVL.

The J gene is TRBJ2-2, the V gene TRBV11-2, with 8 nucleotides matching TRBD2. V dropped 5 bases and J dropped 2; count of bases not matched to a gene: 13. Germline CDR1 is SGHAT and CDR2 is FQNNGV. This CDR3 region has 18 residues. The CDR3 nucleotides are TGTGCCAGCAGCCACCGAGGGCTGCGGGGGGCAAACACCGGGGAGCTGTTTTTT. Translation: CASSHRGLRGANTGELFF. The full variable domain, in which reference TRBV11-2 and TRBJ2-2 provide the parts outside the CDR3, is EAGVAQSPRYKIIEKRQSVAFWCNPISGHATLYWYQQILGQGPKLLIQFQNNGVVDDSQLPKDRFSAERLKGVDSTLKIQPAKLEDSAVYLCASSHRGLRGANTGELFFGEGSRLTVL.

The CDR3 reads CASSTFTGRGSYEQYF. For the CDR3, the DNA is TGTGCCAGCTCTACTTTTACGGGGAGGGGGTCCTACGAGCAGTACTTC. The chain carries TRBV18 and TRBJ2-7, with D perhaps matching TRBD2 (7 bases). Looked up from germline, CDR1 is KGHSH and CDR2 is LQKENI. There are 16 residues in the CDR3. Trimming removed 6 bases at V and 1 base at J, with 19 bases between.

This clone was observed a handful of times. The chain carries TRBV2 and TRBJ1-6; 12 bases fit TRBD1. Germline V CDR1 and CDR2: SNHLY, FYNNEI. The CDR3 has 16 residues. Trimming removed 7 bases from V and 10 bases from J; junction bases left unmatched: 11. CDR3 protein: CASILGGTGGRSPLHF. As DNA, the CDR3 is TGTGCCAGCATCCTGGGAGGGACAGGGGGCCGATCACCCCTCCACTTT.

This clone has ten or more counts. The V gene is TRBV7-2, the J gene TRBJ2-5, with no clear D. The length of the CDR3 is 14 residues. From germline, CDR1 is SGHTA and CDR2 FQGNSA. V lost 2 bases and J 2 bases, leaving 9 bases between the germline ends. CDR3 loop: CASSLLRIQETQYF. CDR3 in DNA: TGTGCCAGCAGCTTACTGCGGATTCAAGAGACCCAGTACTTC.

The chain carries TRBV2 and TRBJ1-5; D not certain. CDR3 length equals 14 residues. CDR1 and CDR2 from the germline V gene are SNHLY and FYNNEI. V shed 6 bases and J shed 1 base, with 10 bases lying between them. For the CDR3, the DNA is TGTGCCAGCAGCTCCGCTAGGAGCAATCAGCCCCAGCATTTT. The encoded protein is CASSSARSNQPQHF.

This clone was observed once. The chain links TRBV6-5 to TRBJ2-2; a possible D gene is TRBD2 (5 bases). The V and J ends lost 0 bases and 4 bases respectively, with 12 bases between them. The CDR3 runs 16 residues. Germline-derived CDR1 and CDR2 are MNHEY and SVGAGI. In DNA, the CDR3 is TGTGCCAGCAGTTACTCGAGGAGGTGGGGCACCGGGGAGCTGTTTTTT. Its translation is CASSYSRRWGTGELFF.

V and J are TRBV9 and TRBJ1-2; 11 bases match TRBD1. CDR3 length: 13 amino acids. V shed 3 bases, J shed 6 bases, and the junction held 1 base outside the gene matches. The germline gives CDR1 SGDLS, CDR2 YYNGEE. CDR3 amino acids: CASSAGQGDGYTF. CDR3 DNA sequence: TGTGCCAGCAGCGCGGGACAGGGGGATGGCTACACCTTC.

The chain carries TRBV7-9 and TRBJ1-1; D gene uncertain. The germline gives CDR1 SEHNR, CDR2 FQNEAQ (reference sequence). Trimming cost V 5 bases and J 4 bases, with 11 bases left between them. This CDR3 has 13 residues. CDR3 sequence: CASSTRRATEAFF. The CDR3 nucleotides read TGTGCCAGCAGCACACGGCGGGCCACTGAAGCTTTCTTT.

The CDR3 nucleotides read TGTGCCAGCTCACCAAGTCAGGGTGGTAATTCACCCCTCCACTTT. Translation: CASSPSQGGNSPLHF. V is TRBV18 and J is TRBJ1-6; the D gene is possibly TRBD1 (5 bases). Per germline, CDR1 KGHSH and CDR2 LQKENI. Trimming stripped 2 bases from V and 6 bases from J, with 11 bases between. The CDR3 is 15 residues long. The full variable domain, with the rest looked up from reference TRBV18 and TRBJ1-6, is NAGVMQNPRHLVRRRGQEARLRCSPMKGHSHVYWYRQLPEEGLKFMVYLQKENIIDESGMPKERFSAEFPKEGPSILRIQQVVRGDSAAYFCASSPSQGGNSPLHFGNGTRLTVT.

This chain joins TRBV2 and TRBJ1-2; D uncertain. Germline lookup yields CDR1 SNHLY and CDR2 FYNNEI. The CDR3 consists of 14 residues. V shed 5 bases and J shed 4 bases, with 14 bases lying between them. This CDR3 reads CASSRLGDVYGYTF. CDR3 nucleotides: TGTGCCAGCAGTCGACTGGGAGATGTCTATGGCTACACCTTC.

J is TRBJ2-1 and V is TRBV24-1, with 9 bases aligning to TRBD1. This CDR3 is 15 amino acids long. The trim removed 0 bases at V and 5 bases at J, leaving 1 base unmatched. CDR1 is KGHDR and CDR2 is SFDVKD in the germline V gene. The CDR3 sequence: CATSDLGTGNNEQFF. Here the CDR3 DNA reads TGTGCCACCAGTGATTTGGGGACAGGGAACAATGAGCAGTTCTTC.

J is TRBJ1-4 and V is TRBV13; D not certain. Germline CDR1 reads PRHDT; CDR2 reads FYEKMQ (reference sequence). This CDR3 comprises 14 residues. Trimming took off 3 bases at V and 1 base at J, with 6 bases between the two ends. CDR3 residues: CASSFRGTNEKLFF. The CDR3 nucleotides read TGTGCCAGCAGCTTCCGAGGAACTAATGAAAAACTGTTTTTT. The full variable domain, its missing parts supplied by reference TRBV13 and TRBJ1-4, is AAGVIQSPRHLIKEKRETATLKCYPIPRHDTVYWYQQGPGQDPQFLISFYEKMQSDKGSIPDRFSAQQFSDYHSELNMSSLELGDSALYFCASSFRGTNEKLFFGSGTQLSVL.

This chain links TRBV6-5 with TRBJ1-4, with D maybe TRBD1 (6 bases). Germline V gene sequence: CDR1 MNHEY, CDR2 SVGAGI. The CDR3 is 15 amino acids. Trimming left V 6 bases short and J 0 bases short, with 11 bases between. In DNA, the CDR3 is TGTGCCAGCAGGACCGGGACAACAACTAATGAAAAACTGTTTTTT. Encoded protein: CASRTGTTTNEKLFF.

The V call is TRBV3-1 (or the pseudogene TRBV3-2), the J call TRBJ1-2, with 11 bases that match TRBD1. Trimming took 3 bases from V and 6 from J; bases not matched to a gene: 3. Per the germline V gene, CDR1 is LGHDT and CDR2 is YNNKEL (reference sequence). The CDR3 spans 14 residues. The CDR3 DNA reads TGTGCCAGCAGCCAGCCGGGACAGGGGGATGGCTACACCTTC. Translation gives CASSQPGQGDGYTF.

The V gene is TRBV6-5, the J gene TRBJ1-3; the D is unclear. CDR1 MNHEY and CDR2 SVGAGI come from the germline V gene. Trimming shortened V by 7 bases and J by 0 bases, and 13 bases separated the two germline ends. This CDR3 contains 15 residues. The CDR3, as DNA: TGTGCCAGCACCTACTTGAGTCTCTCTGGAAACACCATATATTTT. Translation gives CASTYLSLSGNTIYF.

The J gene is TRBJ1-2, the V gene TRBV6-2 or TRBV6-3; 7 bases match TRBD1. The germline V gene encodes CDR1 MNHEY and CDR2 SVGEGT. The CDR3 covers 15 residues. Trimming removed 5 bases from V and 7 bases from J; junction bases left unmatched: 13. Here the CDR3 reads CASSPGTVAFGGYTF. CDR3 DNA sequence: TGTGCCAGCAGTCCCGGGACAGTCGCTTTTGGTGGCTACACCTTC.

DNA for the CDR3: TGTGCCAGCAGCTTACTCCCGTCGGGGGGGAACACCGGGGAGCTGTTTTTT. Its translation is CASSLLPSGGNTGELFF. The V and J genes are TRBV7-3 and TRBJ2-2; 7 bases fit TRBD2. This CDR3 is 17 amino acids long. Germline V CDR1 and CDR2: SGHTA, FQGTGA. J was trimmed by 1 base and V by 2 bases; bases with no gene match: 7.

Turning to this clone: The junction does not match germline at one end; this may be a read error. The chain links TRBV10-2 to TRBJ2-2, with TRBD2 as a possible D gene (6 bases). The CDR3 loop spans 15 amino acids. CDR1 and CDR2 from the germline V gene are WSHSY and SAAADI. The CDR3 nucleotides are TGCGCCAGCAGTGAGACGCTAGCGAAAACCGGGGAGCTGTTTTTT. Amino acid sequence: CASSETLAKTGELFF.

The chain has TRBV5-1 and TRBJ2-1; D is ambiguous. With 0 bases removed from V and 8 bases from J, the gap between germline ends came to 6 bases. The germline gives CDR1 SGHRS, CDR2 YFSETQ. This CDR3 has 12 residues. CDR3 nucleotides: TGCGCCAGCAGCTTGGACAATTATGAGCAGTTCTTC. Its translation is CASSLDNYEQFF.

V is TRBV5-1 and J is TRBJ1-1; tentatively, D is TRBD1 (5 bases). From germline, CDR1 is SGHRS and CDR2 YFSETQ. CDR3 length: 14 amino acids. V lost 1 base, J lost 3 bases, and 10 bases lay in between. CDR3 DNA sequence: TGCGCCAGCAGCTTGCAGGGTACCGACACTGAAGCTTTCTTT. It yields the protein CASSLQGTDTEAFF.

The V and J genes are TRBV3-1 (or the pseudogene TRBV3-2) and TRBJ2-2; D not certain. V lost 3 bases, J lost 4 bases, and 12 bases lay in between. The CDR3 contains 15 residues. Germline values: CDR1 LGHDT, CDR2 YNNKEL (reference sequence). The CDR3 here is CASSQSLTITGELFF. The CDR3 nucleotides are TGTGCCAGCAGCCAGTCACTCACCATCACCGGGGAGCTGTTTTTT.

The rearrangement links TRBV5-1 to TRBJ1-4; D is unclear. This CDR3 is 13 amino acids long. Trimming pared 4 bases from V and 5 bases from J, leaving 9 bases between. Germline V gene data show CDR1 as SGHRS and CDR2 as YFSETQ. In DNA, the CDR3 is TGCGCCAGCAGCCCCCGGGAGAATGAAAAACTGTTTTTT. Its translation is CASSPRENEKLFF.

This clone was seen only a few times. This chain uses TRBV19 with TRBJ1-1, with TRBD1 matching over 11 bases. Germline CDR1 is LNHDA and CDR2 is SQIVND (reference sequence). The CDR3 runs 15 residues. J gave up 4 bases and V 6 bases, and 7 bases lay outside the gene matches. The CDR3 DNA sequence: TGTGCCAGTAGCCCTCGGGGGACAGGGGGCACTGAAGCTTTCTTT. Protein product: CASSPRGTGGTEAFF.

This rearrangement joins TRBV7-9 to TRBJ1-1, with D maybe TRBD1 (6 bases). This CDR3 has 12 amino acids. The V gene lost 3 bases and the J gene lost 11 bases, with 13 bases spanning the gap. Germline V lookup: CDR1 SEHNR, CDR2 FQNEAQ (reference sequence). CDR3 coding DNA: TGTGCCAGCAGCTTTTCAGGGGATGGGGCTTTCTTT. Protein sequence: CASSFSGDGAFF.

This clone is a singleton in its sample. The same CDR3 also results from other DNA sequences found in this sample. J is TRBJ2-7 and V is TRBV7-2; 7 nucleotides line up with TRBD1. J lost 3 bases, V lost 1 base, and 3 bases had no gene match. Germline V gives CDR1 SGHTA, CDR2 FQGNSA. CDR3 length: 14 amino acids. The CDR3 DNA reads as TGTGCCAGCAGCTTAGATCGGGACAGCTACGAGCAGTACTTC. Translating it yields CASSLDRDSYEQYF.